This T cell receptor beta chain was recorded in a study of radiotherapy plus CTLA-4 blockade in lung cancer. TCRdb's table, derived via immunoSEQ multiplex PCR, lists solely in-frame clones and lacks some. The sample gives approximately 85,000 clones, around 88% of which show up once; approximately 2.2% is in the top ten. This clone was recorded once. V lost 7 bases and J lost 3, with 12 bases in between. The CDR3 runs 14 residues. CDR1 is MRHNA, CDR2 SNTAGT, per germline. This TCR derives from a human donor with non-small cell lung cancer who had a partial response to radiotherapy plus ipilimumab. Sequencing was performed on peripheral blood, taken from a patient treated with radiotherapy plus ipilimumab. The V and J genes are TRBV6-4 and TRBJ2-2; TRBD1 is a possible D gene (5 bases). The CDR3 is CASTKDTYTGELFF. CDR3 DNA: TGTGCCAGCACTAAGGACACTTACACCGGGGAGCTGTTTTTT.